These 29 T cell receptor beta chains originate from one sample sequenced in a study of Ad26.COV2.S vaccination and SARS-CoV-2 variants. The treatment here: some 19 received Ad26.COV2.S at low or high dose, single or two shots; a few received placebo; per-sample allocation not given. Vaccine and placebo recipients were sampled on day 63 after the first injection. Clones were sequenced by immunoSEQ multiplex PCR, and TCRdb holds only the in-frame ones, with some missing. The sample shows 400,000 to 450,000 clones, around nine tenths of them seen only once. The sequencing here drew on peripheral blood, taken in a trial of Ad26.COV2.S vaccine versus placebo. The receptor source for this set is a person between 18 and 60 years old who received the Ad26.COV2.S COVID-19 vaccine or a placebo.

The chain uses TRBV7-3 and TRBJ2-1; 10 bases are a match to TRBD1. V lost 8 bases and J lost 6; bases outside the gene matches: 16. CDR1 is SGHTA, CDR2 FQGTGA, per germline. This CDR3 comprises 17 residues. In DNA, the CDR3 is TGTGCCAGCGCTTTGGGCCCCGGGACAGGGGAGGGCAATGAGCAGTTCTTC. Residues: CASALGPGTGEGNEQFF.

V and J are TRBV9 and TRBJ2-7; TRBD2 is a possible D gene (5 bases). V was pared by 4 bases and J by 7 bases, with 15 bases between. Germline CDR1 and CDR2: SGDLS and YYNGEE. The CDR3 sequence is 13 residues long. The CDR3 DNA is TGTGCCAGCAGCCCCCACCCGGGAACGGAGCAGTACTTC. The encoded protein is CASSPHPGTEQYF.

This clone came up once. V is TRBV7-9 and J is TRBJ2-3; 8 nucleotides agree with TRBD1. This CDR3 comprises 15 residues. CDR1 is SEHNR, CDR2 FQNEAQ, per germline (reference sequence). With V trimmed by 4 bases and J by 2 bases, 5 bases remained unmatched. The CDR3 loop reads CASSSPGQDTDTQYF. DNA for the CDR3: TGTGCCAGCAGCTCACCGGGACAGGACACAGATACGCAGTATTTT. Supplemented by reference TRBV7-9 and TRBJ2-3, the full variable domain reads DTGVSQNPRHKITKRGQNVTFRCDPISEHNRLYWYRQTLGQGPEFLTYFQNEAQLEKSRLLSDRFSAERPKGSFSTLEIQRTEQGDSAMYLCASSSPGQDTDTQYFGPGTRLTVL.

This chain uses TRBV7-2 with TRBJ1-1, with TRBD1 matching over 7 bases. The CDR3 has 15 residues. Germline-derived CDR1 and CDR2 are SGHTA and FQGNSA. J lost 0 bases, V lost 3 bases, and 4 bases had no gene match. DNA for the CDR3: TGTGCCAGCAGCTTGACAGGGTTCATGAACACTGAAGCTTTCTTT. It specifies CASSLTGFMNTEAFF. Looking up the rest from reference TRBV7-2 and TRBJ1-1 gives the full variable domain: GAGVSQSPSNKVTEKGKDVELRCDPISGHTALYWYRQSLGQGLEFLIYFQGNSAPDKSGLPSDRFSAERTGGSVSTLTIQRTQQEDSAVYLCASSLTGFMNTEAFFGQGTRLTVV.

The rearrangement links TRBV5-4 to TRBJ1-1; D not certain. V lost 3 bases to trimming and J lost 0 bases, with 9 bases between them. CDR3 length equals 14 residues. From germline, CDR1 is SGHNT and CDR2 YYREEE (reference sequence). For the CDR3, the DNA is TGTGCCAGCAGCTCGCTAGGGTTGAACACTGAAGCTTTCTTT. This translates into CASSSLGLNTEAFF.

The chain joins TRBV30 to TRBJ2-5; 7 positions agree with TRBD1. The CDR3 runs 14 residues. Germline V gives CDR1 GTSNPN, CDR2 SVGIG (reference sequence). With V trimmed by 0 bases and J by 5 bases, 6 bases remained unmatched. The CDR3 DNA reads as TGTGCCTGGAGTGTACGAGGGGGCTTGGAGACCCAGTACTTC. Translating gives CAWSVRGGLETQYF.

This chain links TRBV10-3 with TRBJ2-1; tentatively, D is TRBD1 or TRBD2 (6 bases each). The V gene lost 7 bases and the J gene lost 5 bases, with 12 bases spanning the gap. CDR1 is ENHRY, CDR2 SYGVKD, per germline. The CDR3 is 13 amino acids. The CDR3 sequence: CAINEGGHNEQFF. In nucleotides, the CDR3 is TGTGCCATCAACGAGGGGGGCCACAATGAGCAGTTCTTC.

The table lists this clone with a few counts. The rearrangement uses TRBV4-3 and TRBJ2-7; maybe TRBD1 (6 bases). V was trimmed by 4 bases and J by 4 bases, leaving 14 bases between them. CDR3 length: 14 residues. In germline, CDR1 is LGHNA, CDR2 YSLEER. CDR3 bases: TGCGCCAGCAGCCCCAACACAGGGCCATACGAGCAGTACTTC. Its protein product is CASSPNTGPYEQYF.

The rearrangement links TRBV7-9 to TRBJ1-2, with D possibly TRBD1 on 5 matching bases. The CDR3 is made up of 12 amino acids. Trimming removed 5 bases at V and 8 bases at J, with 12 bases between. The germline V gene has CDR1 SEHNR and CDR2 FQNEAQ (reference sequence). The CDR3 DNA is TGTGCCAGCAGCCCGGGGCCGGGCGGCTACACCTTC. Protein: CASSPGPGGYTF. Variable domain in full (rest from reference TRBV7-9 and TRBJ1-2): DTGVSQNPRHKITKRGQNVTFRCDPISEHNRLYWYRQTLGQGPEFLTYFQNEAQLEKSRLLSDRFSAERPKGSFSTLEIQRTEQGDSAMYLCASSPGPGGYTFGSGTRLTVV.

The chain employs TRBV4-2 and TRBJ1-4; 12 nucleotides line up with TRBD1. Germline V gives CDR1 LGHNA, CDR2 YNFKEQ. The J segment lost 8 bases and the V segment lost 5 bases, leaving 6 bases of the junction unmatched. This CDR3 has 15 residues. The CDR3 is CASSAPGTGGEKLFF. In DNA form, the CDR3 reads TGTGCCAGCAGCGCCCCCGGGACAGGGGGCGAAAAACTGTTTTTT.

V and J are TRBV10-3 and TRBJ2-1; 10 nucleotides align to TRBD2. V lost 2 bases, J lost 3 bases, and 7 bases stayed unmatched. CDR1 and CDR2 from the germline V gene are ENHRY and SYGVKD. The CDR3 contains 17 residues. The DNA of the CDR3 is TGTGCCATCAGTGAGAGTAGCGGGAGGAGGGACTACAATGAGCAGTTCTTC. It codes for CAISESSGRRDYNEQFF.

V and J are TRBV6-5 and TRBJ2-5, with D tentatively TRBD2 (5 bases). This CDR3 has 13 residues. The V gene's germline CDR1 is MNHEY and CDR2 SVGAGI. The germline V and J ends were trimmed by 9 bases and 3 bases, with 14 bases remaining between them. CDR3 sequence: CASGLNAKETQYF. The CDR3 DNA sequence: TGTGCCAGTGGACTTAACGCAAAAGAGACCCAGTACTTC.

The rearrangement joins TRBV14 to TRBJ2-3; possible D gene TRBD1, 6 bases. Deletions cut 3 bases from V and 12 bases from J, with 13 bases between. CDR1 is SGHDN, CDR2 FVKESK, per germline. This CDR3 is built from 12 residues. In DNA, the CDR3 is TGTGCCAGCAGCCACTACACAGGGATCCAGTATTTT. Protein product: CASSHYTGIQYF.

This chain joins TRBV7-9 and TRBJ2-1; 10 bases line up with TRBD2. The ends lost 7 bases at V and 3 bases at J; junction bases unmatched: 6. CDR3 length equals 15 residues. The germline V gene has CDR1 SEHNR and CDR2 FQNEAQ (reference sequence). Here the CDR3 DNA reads TGTGCCAGCAATCTAGCGGGAGAAGACTACAATGAGCAGTTCTTC. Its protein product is CASNLAGEDYNEQFF.

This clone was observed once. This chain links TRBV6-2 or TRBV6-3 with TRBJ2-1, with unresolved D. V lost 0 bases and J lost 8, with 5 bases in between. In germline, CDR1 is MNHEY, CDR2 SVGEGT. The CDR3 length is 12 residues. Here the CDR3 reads CASSYSRYEQFF. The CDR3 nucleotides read TGTGCCAGCAGTTACTCGAGATATGAGCAGTTCTTC.

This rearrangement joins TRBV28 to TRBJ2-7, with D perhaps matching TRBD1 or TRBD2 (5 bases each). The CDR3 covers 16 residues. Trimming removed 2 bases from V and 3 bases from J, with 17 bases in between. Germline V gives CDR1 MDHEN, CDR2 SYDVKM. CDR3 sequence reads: CASSLGLGTPLYEQYF. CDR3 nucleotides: TGTGCCAGCAGTTTAGGTCTGGGGACCCCCCTCTACGAGCAGTACTTC.

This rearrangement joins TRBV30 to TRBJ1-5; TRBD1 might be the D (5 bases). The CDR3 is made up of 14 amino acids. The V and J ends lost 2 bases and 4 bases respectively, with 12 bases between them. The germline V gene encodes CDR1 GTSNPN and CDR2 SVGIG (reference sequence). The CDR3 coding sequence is TGTGCCTGGAGTTTAGGCCAGGGAAATCAGCCCCAGCATTTT. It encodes CAWSLGQGNQPQHF.

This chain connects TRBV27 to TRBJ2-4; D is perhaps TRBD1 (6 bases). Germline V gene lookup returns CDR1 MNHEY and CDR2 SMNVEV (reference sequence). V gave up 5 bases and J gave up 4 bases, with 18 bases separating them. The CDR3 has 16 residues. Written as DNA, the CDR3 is TGTGCCAGCAGTACCCTCGGGACAATAAGAAAAAACATTCAGTACTTC. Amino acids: CASSTLGTIRKNIQYF.

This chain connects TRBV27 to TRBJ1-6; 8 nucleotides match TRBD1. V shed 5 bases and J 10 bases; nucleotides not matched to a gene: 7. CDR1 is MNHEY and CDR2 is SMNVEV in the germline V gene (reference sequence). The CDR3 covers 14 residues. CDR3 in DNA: TGTGCCAGCAGTACCGGACAGGGAAGGTCACCCCTCCACTTT. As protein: CASSTGQGRSPLHF.

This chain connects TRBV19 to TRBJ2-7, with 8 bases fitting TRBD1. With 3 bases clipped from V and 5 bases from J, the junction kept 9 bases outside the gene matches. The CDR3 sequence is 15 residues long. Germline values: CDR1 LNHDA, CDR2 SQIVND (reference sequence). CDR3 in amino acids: CASSMAGTGLNEQYF. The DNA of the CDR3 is TGTGCCAGTAGTATGGCCGGGACAGGTTTAAACGAGCAGTACTTC.

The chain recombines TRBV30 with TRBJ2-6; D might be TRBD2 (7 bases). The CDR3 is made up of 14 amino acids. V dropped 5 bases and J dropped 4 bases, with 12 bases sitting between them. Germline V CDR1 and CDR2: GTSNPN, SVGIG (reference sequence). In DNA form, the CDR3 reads TGTGCCTGGGCGGGGGCGATCGGGGCCAACGTCCTGACTTTC. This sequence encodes CAWAGAIGANVLTF.

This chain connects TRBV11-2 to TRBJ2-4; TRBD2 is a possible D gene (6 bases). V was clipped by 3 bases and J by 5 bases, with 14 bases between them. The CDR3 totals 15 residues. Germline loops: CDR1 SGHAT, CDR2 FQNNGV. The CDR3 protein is CASSFGRTNQNIQYF. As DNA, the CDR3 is TGTGCCAGCAGCTTTGGGAGGACTAACCAAAACATTCAGTACTTC.

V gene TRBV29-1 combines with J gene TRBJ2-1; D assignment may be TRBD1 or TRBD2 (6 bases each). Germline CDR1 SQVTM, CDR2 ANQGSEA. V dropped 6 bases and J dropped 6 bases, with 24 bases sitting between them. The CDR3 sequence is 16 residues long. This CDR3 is CSVFRGQESIANEQFF. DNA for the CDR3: TGCAGCGTGTTCCGGGGGCAGGAATCGATAGCCAATGAGCAGTTCTTC.

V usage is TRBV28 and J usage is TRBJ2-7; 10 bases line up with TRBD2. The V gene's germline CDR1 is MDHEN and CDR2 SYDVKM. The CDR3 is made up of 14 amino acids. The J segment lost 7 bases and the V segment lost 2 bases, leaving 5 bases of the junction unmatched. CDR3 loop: CASSLGLAGEEQYF. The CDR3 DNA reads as TGTGCCAGCAGTTTAGGGCTAGCGGGGGAGGAGCAGTACTTC.

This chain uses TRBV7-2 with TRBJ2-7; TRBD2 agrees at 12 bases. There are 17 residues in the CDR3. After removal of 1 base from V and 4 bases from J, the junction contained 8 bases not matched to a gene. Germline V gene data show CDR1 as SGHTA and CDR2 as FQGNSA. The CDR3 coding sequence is TGTGCCAGCAGCTTAGGAACGACTAGCGGGAGTCTATACGAGCAGTACTTC. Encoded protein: CASSLGTTSGSLYEQYF.

The CDR3 sequence: CASLKPGLVLETQYF. CDR3 coding DNA: TGCGCCAGCCTTAAACCGGGACTAGTCTTGGAGACCCAGTACTTC. The chain couples TRBV23-1 to TRBJ2-5; 8 nucleotides line up with TRBD2. TRBV23-1 is treated as an ORF (open reading frame) with a function not yet certain. This CDR3 has 15 amino acids. Unmatched junction bases numbered 13, after V lost 8 bases and J lost 5 bases.

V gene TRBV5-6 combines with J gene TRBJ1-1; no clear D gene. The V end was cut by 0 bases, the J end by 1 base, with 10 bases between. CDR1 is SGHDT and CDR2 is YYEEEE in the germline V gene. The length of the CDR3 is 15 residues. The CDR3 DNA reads TGTGCCAGCAGCTTGGGGGTGTTTAGGAACACTGAAGCTTTCTTT. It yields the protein CASSLGVFRNTEAFF. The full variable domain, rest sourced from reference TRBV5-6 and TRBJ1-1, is DAGVTQSPTHLIKTRGQQVTLRCSPKSGHDTVSWYQQALGQGPQFIFQYYEEEERQRGNFPDRFSGHQFPNYSSELNVNALLLGDSALYLCASSLGVFRNTEAFFGQGTRLTVV.

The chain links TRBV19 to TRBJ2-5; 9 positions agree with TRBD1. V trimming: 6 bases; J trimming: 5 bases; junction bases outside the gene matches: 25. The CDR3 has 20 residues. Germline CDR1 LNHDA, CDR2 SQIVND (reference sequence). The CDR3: CASSRPRWDREDSKLETQYF. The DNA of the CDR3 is TGTGCCAGTAGCCGCCCCAGGTGGGACAGGGAAGATAGTAAGCTGGAGACCCAGTACTTC.

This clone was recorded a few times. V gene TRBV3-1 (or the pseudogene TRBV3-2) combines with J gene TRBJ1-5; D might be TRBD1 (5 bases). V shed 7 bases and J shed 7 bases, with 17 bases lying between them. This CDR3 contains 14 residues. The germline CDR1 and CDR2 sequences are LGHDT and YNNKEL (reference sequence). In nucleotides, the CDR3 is TGTGCCAGCATCAAAACCGAATGGGGCCAGCCCCAGCATTTT. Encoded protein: CASIKTEWGQPQHF.